The next 7 T cell receptor beta chains were all read from a single sample in a study of blood T cell repertoires in COVID-19. Some clones are missing from TCRdb's copy, which holds only in-frame ones; the method was immunoSEQ multiplex PCR. The sample has around 37,000 clones; around 87% are singletons. The specimen sequenced was peripheral blood. These receptor sequences come from a man in his fifties or sixties with active or convalescent COVID-19.

This chain joins TRBV19 and TRBJ2-1; tentative D call: TRBD2 (5 bases). The CDR3 extends over 15 amino acids. V was cut by 5 bases and J by 6 bases, with 17 bases left in between. Germline values: CDR1 LNHDA, CDR2 SQIVND (reference sequence). The CDR3, as DNA: TGTGCCAGTAGTCTGAGTAGCGAATTAATCAATGAGCAGTTCTTC. Translating gives CASSLSSELINEQFF.

This clone was found a few times. This chain links TRBV18 with TRBJ1-1; D not resolved. The CDR3 sequence is 12 residues long. The V gene's germline CDR1 is KGHSH and CDR2 LQKENI. Deletions cut 5 bases from V and 1 base from J, with 5 bases between. The CDR3 bases are TGTGCCAGCTCAGCTACGAACACTGAAGCTTTCTTT. Translation: CASSATNTEAFF. Complete variable domain (other parts from reference TRBV18 and TRBJ1-1): NAGVMQNPRHLVRRRGQEARLRCSPMKGHSHVYWYRQLPEEGLKFMVYLQKENIIDESGMPKERFSAEFPKEGPSILRIQQVVRGDSAAYFCASSATNTEAFFGQGTRLTVV.

The chain links TRBV28 to TRBJ2-1, with 11 bases fitting TRBD2. Germline lookup yields CDR1 MDHEN and CDR2 SYDVKM. The CDR3 covers 13 residues. In nucleotides, the CDR3 is TGTGTGTCGACTAGCGGGACGGAAATTGAGCAGTTCTTC. It codes for CVSTSGTEIEQFF.

The chain employs TRBV6-2 or TRBV6-3 and TRBJ2-5; 7 bases agree with TRBD1. Germline values: CDR1 MNHEY, CDR2 SVGEGT. J lost 2 bases, V lost 0 bases, and 6 bases had no gene match. The CDR3 is 16 residues long. This chain's CDR3 is CASSYSAGTAQETQYF. The CDR3 DNA reads as TGTGCCAGCAGTTACTCGGCCGGGACAGCACAAGAGACCCAGTACTTC.

The chain employs TRBV19 and TRBJ2-5, with TRBD2 matching 8 bases. CDR1 and CDR2 from the germline V gene are LNHDA and SQIVND (reference sequence). CDR3 size: 17 residues. V trimming: 6 bases; J trimming: 1 base; junction bases outside the gene matches: 13. This CDR3 is CASRRLATVAAQETQYF. CDR3 DNA: TGTGCCAGTAGACGACTAGCGACGGTTGCGGCCCAAGAGACCCAGTACTTC. Using reference TRBV19 and TRBJ2-5 for the parts outside the CDR3, the full variable domain is DGGITQSPKYLFRKEGQNVTLSCEQNLNHDAMYWYRQDPGQGLRLIYYSQIVNDFQKGDIAEGYSVSREKKESFPLTVTSAQKNPTAFYLCASRRLATVAAQETQYFGPGTRLLVL.

This clone was counted a few times. V is TRBV10-3 and J is TRBJ1-5, with TRBD1 matching over 7 bases. Losses at the gene ends were 5 bases for V and 6 bases for J; bases not matched to a gene: 10. The CDR3 sequence is 15 residues long. Germline values: CDR1 ENHRY, CDR2 SYGVKD. The DNA for the CDR3 is TGTGCCATCAGTTCCAGACAGGGTGGCGGTCAGCCCCAGCATTTT. This sequence encodes CAISSRQGGGQPQHF.

The V call is TRBV6-5, the J call TRBJ1-1, with 8 bases fitting TRBD1. V was clipped by 6 bases and J by 1 base; unmatched bases: 1. CDR3 length equals 13 residues. Germline-derived CDR1 and CDR2 are MNHEY and SVGAGI. The CDR3 loop is CASRGTGNTEAFF. CDR3 nucleotides: TGTGCCAGCAGGGGGACAGGGAACACTGAAGCTTTCTTT.